This TCR beta chain emerged from a study of OX40 agonist ivuxolimab in advanced cancers. Study-level background: The group had a mean age of 60 years, ranged from 23 to 79, and was just under 85% male. Study findings and constraints: Several nonresponders also turned out to have low normalized T-cell clonal expansion.

Points on this clone: Its antigen is undetermined.

Clones were sequenced by immunoSEQ multiplex PCR, and TCRdb holds only the in-frame ones, with some missing. The sample carries under 15,000 clones, about 76% recorded once. Looked up from germline, CDR1 is SGHDT and CDR2 is YYEEEE. The CDR3 sequence is 17 residues long. V was clipped by 0 bases and J by 0 bases; unmatched bases: 3. The V call is TRBV5-6, the J call TRBJ2-7; 13 bases agree with TRBD2. The sample consisted of CD4+ or CD8+ T cells sorted from blood, taken in a trial of the OX40 agonist ivuxolimab. This receptor was taken from an adult with an advanced solid tumor such as melanoma, head and neck, liver or kidney cancer. CDR3 residues: CASSLGLAGGISYEQYF. In nucleotides, the CDR3 is TGTGCCAGCAGCTTGGGACTAGCGGGAGGCATCTCCTACGAGCAGTACTTC. Filled out from reference TRBV5-6 and TRBJ2-7, the complete variable domain reads DAGVTQSPTHLIKTRGQQVTLRCSPKSGHDTVSWYQQALGQGPQFIFQYYEEEERQRGNFPDRFSGHQFPNYSSELNVNALLLGDSALYLCASSLGLAGGISYEQYFGPGTRLTVT.